The 5 T cell receptor beta chains in this list originate from one sample, sequenced in a study of PD-1 blockade in classical Hodgkin lymphoma (dated by TCRdb to 2018 to 2020). To prepare the library, the immunoSEQ multiplex PCR assay was applied. The immuneACCESS repertoire file appears here via TCRdb, limited to in-frame rearrangements. These files lack a portion of the clones; in checked studies, under half of the deficit traces to unresolved V genes, and the cause of the others is not known. This sample holds about 30,000 clones; about four fifths were observed only once. The ten largest make up roughly 35% of the sample. Sample time point, as interpreted from the label and publication: cycle 2 day 1 (C2D1) of nivolumab. Every trial patient had relapsed after autologous stem cell transplantation, and cohorts A, B and C differed in prior brentuximab vedotin exposure. The material sequenced was peripheral blood mononuclear cells (PBMCs), taken before the second cycle of nivolumab. These receptors all stem from a human donor with classical Hodgkin lymphoma.

The chain combines TRBV9 with TRBJ1-1, with 8 bases identical to TRBD1. CDR1 SGDLS and CDR2 YYNGEE come from the germline V gene. Trimming cost V 4 bases and J 4 bases; bases outside gene matches: 9. The CDR3 contains 15 residues. The CDR3 DNA reads as TGTGCCAGCAGCCCTACCAGGGGGCTGGCCACTGAAGCTTTCTTT. Translated: CASSPTRGLATEAFF. The full variable domain, completed using reference TRBV9 and TRBJ1-1, is DSGVTQTPKHLITATGQRVTLRCSPRSGDLSVYWYQQSLDQGLQFLIQYYNGEERAKGNILERFSAQQFPDLHSELNLSSLELGDSALYFCASSPTRGLATEAFFGQGTRLTVV.

Turning to this clone: Within the sample, other DNA sequences also encode this same CDR3. The V call is TRBV7-2, the J call TRBJ1-4; D is possibly TRBD1 (5 bases). V gave up 3 bases and J gave up 4 bases, with 9 bases separating them. The V gene's germline CDR1 is SGHTA and CDR2 FQGNSA. The CDR3 is made up of 14 amino acids. DNA for the CDR3: TGTGCCAGCAGCTTCCAGGGCGGTAATGAAAAACTGTTTTTT. It yields the protein CASSFQGGNEKLFF.

Here the CDR3 DNA reads TGTGCCAGCAGGGAGGGGAATCAGCCCCAGCATTTT. This gives the protein CASREGNQPQHF. The V and J genes are TRBV2 and TRBJ1-5, with TRBD1 as a possible D gene (5 bases). Trimming took 6 bases from V and 4 from J, leaving 7 bases between them. This CDR3 is 12 amino acids long. Germline values: CDR1 SNHLY, CDR2 FYNNEI.

The rearrangement joins TRBV11-2 to TRBJ1-1; D remains unclear. Trimming stripped 0 bases from V and 4 bases from J, with 9 bases between. CDR1 is SGHAT, CDR2 FQNNGV, per germline. The CDR3 is 14 residues long. CDR3 sequence reads: CASSLDVGGTEAFF. The CDR3 DNA reads as TGTGCCAGCAGCTTAGATGTCGGAGGCACTGAAGCTTTCTTT.

The rearrangement uses TRBV30 and TRBJ2-5; 11 bases fit TRBD1. J was trimmed by 5 bases and V by 0 bases; bases with no gene match: 2. The CDR3 totals 14 residues. Per germline, CDR1 GTSNPN and CDR2 SVGIG (reference sequence). The CDR3 DNA reads TGTGCCTGGAGTGTTTGGGACAGGGGGGAGACCCAGTACTTC. Translating it yields CAWSVWDRGETQYF.